Presented here are 27 T cell receptor beta chains from one specimen sequenced in a study of beta chain features in type 1 diabetes. Since all of the isolated RNA was reverse transcribed, expressed TCRB transcripts were what got sequenced. Clones were sequenced by immunoSEQ multiplex PCR, and TCRdb holds only the in-frame ones, with some missing. The data contain under 400,000 clones, less than 20% of them singletons. Material: naive CD4+ T cells from blood. These receptors were collected from a woman younger than 30 in good health.

This sequence joins TRBV4-2 and TRBJ2-2, with 10 positions matching TRBD2. This CDR3 region has 14 residues. V lost 8 bases to trimming and J lost 1 base; unmatched junction nucleotides: 1. CDR1 and CDR2 from the germline V gene are LGHNA and YNFKEQ. CDR3 protein: CASGLAVNTGELFF. The CDR3 DNA sequence: TGTGCCAGCGGACTAGCGGTGAACACCGGGGAGCTGTTTTTT.

This clone was seen only once. The chain has TRBV30 and TRBJ1-2; D not certain. The CDR3 contains 14 residues. The germline CDR1 and CDR2 sequences are GTSNPN and SVGIG (reference sequence). The V end was cut by 4 bases, the J end by 4 bases, with 16 bases between. The CDR3 DNA is TGTGCCTGGAAGCGGGCCCTGGGGATCTATGGCTACACCTTC. The encoded protein is CAWKRALGIYGYTF.

This clone has a handful of counts. The genes are TRBV13 and TRBJ1-2; 10 nucleotides match TRBD1. This CDR3 contains 15 residues. V trimming: 3 bases; J trimming: 4 bases; junction bases outside the gene matches: 5. Germline V gene lookup returns CDR1 PRHDT and CDR2 FYEKMQ (reference sequence). As DNA, the CDR3 is TGTGCCAGCAGCTTCGGCCGGGACAGGGGCTATGGCTACACCTTC. This translates into CASSFGRDRGYGYTF.

The chain has TRBV4-1 and TRBJ2-7; TRBD1 is a possible D gene (6 bases). CDR1 is MGHRA and CDR2 is YSYEKL in the germline V gene. This CDR3 region has 14 residues. Trimming removed 1 base from V and 3 bases from J, with 10 bases in between. The CDR3 sequence is CASSQVAQGYEQYF. The CDR3 DNA sequence: TGCGCCAGCAGCCAAGTTGCACAGGGCTACGAGCAGTACTTC.

The chain carries TRBV4-1 and TRBJ2-1; no reliable D call. Trimming removed 1 base from V and 9 bases from J, with 10 bases in between. Germline CDR1 MGHRA, CDR2 YSYEKL. The length of the CDR3 is 13 residues. This chain's CDR3 is CASSQALTTEQFF. The CDR3 DNA is TGCGCCAGCAGCCAAGCTCTAACTACTGAGCAGTTCTTC.

V gene TRBV30 combines with J gene TRBJ1-2; TRBD1 aligns across 9 bases. With V trimmed by 2 bases and J by 14 bases, 9 bases remained unmatched. This CDR3 region has 12 residues. Per germline, CDR1 GTSNPN and CDR2 SVGIG (reference sequence). The CDR3 region has the DNA TGTGCCTGGAGTCGTGGACAGGGGCTTACGACCTTC. Its protein is CAWSRGQGLTTF.

This clone showed up just a few times. V usage is TRBV4-1 and J usage is TRBJ2-3; D perhaps matches TRBD2 (5 bases). Germline V gene sequence: CDR1 MGHRA, CDR2 YSYEKL. With 0 bases removed from V and 4 bases from J, the gap between germline ends came to 11 bases. This CDR3 has 15 amino acids. CDR3 nucleotide sequence: TGCGCCAGCAGCCAAGAACTAGTCGGCGCAGATACGCAGTATTTT. Translated: CASSQELVGADTQYF.

This clone has just a few counts. The rearrangement uses TRBV9 and TRBJ2-5; TRBD2 agrees at 11 bases. V lost 0 bases, J lost 5 bases, and 6 bases stayed unmatched. CDR1 and CDR2 (germline): SGDLS, YYNGEE. This CDR3 has 16 residues. The CDR3 coding sequence is TGTGCCAGCAGCGTAGGGCTAGCGGGAGGTCGGGAGACCCAGTACTTC. Its protein is CASSVGLAGGRETQYF. The whole variable domain, filled in from reference TRBV9 and TRBJ2-5, reads DSGVTQTPKHLITATGQRVTLRCSPRSGDLSVYWYQQSLDQGLQFLIQYYNGEERAKGNILERFSAQQFPDLHSELNLSSLELGDSALYFCASSVGLAGGRETQYFGPGTRLLVL.

V gene TRBV18 combines with J gene TRBJ2-2; 7 nucleotides agree with TRBD1. Per the germline V gene, CDR1 is KGHSH and CDR2 is LQKENI. Trimming took 2 bases from V and 4 from J; bases not matched to a gene: 4. This CDR3 has 15 residues. In DNA form, the CDR3 reads TGTGCCAGCTCACCAAACAGGGGTGGCACCGGGGAGCTGTTTTTT. As protein: CASSPNRGGTGELFF.

The chain has TRBV30 and TRBJ1-6; tentative D call: TRBD1 (5 bases). The V and J ends lost 2 bases and 9 bases respectively, with 11 bases between them. Germline loops: CDR1 GTSNPN, CDR2 SVGIG (reference sequence). The CDR3 length is 13 residues. The CDR3 DNA reads TGTGCCTGGAGTCTGGGGAGGGGTTCACCCCTCCACTTT. This codes for CAWSLGRGSPLHF.

The rearrangement links TRBV29-1 to TRBJ2-2; 10 nucleotides line up with TRBD1. The junction had 9 bases not matched to a gene; V was cut back by 6 bases and J by 5 bases. This CDR3 has 15 amino acids. Germline CDR1 reads SQVTM; CDR2 reads ANQGSEA. The CDR3 sequence: CSVEQAGQGTGELFF. The DNA of the CDR3 is TGCAGCGTAGAACAAGCGGGACAGGGGACCGGGGAGCTGTTTTTT.

The chain is built from TRBV18 and TRBJ2-5, with a tentative D call TRBD2 (5 bases). From germline, CDR1 is KGHSH and CDR2 LQKENI. V was clipped by 3 bases and J by 1 base, with 9 bases between them. CDR3 length: 14 amino acids. In DNA, the CDR3 is TGTGCCAGCTCACCCTTCGAGGGCCAAGAGACCCAGTACTTC. Amino acids: CASSPFEGQETQYF.

Only a few counts were recorded for this clone. The genes are TRBV7-9 and TRBJ2-5; perhaps TRBD1 as D (6 bases). This CDR3 contains 14 residues. V lost 8 bases and J 5 bases, leaving 18 bases between the germline ends. Per the germline V gene, CDR1 is SEHNR and CDR2 is FQNEAQ (reference sequence). Here the CDR3 reads CASGPKTGWETQYF. DNA of the CDR3: TGTGCCAGCGGGCCAAAGACAGGCTGGGAGACCCAGTACTTC.

The chain is built from TRBV25-1 and TRBJ2-7; D is perhaps TRBD2 (6 bases). This CDR3 spans 13 amino acids. Germline CDR1 is MGHDK and CDR2 is SYGVNS. Trimming took 6 bases from V and 0 from J, leaving 9 bases between them. The CDR3 loop reads CASSDGGSYEQYF. CDR3 in DNA: TGTGCCAGCAGCGACGGGGGCTCCTACGAGCAGTACTTC.

This chain's CDR3 is CASSPYVRQNTEAFF. The CDR3 coding sequence is TGTGCCAGCAGCCCTTATGTGAGACAGAACACTGAAGCTTTCTTT. J is TRBJ1-1 and V is TRBV7-9; D is unresolved. The CDR3 is 15 amino acids. Germline CDR1 and CDR2: SEHNR and FQNEAQ (reference sequence). Deletions cut 5 bases from V and 1 base from J, with 14 bases between.

The chain's CDR3 is CASSEALRRGKLFF. The CDR3 coding sequence is TGTGCCAGCAGTGAAGCGCTCAGGCGGGGAAAACTGTTTTTT. The J gene is TRBJ1-4, the V gene TRBV2; the D is unclear. CDR1 is SNHLY and CDR2 is FYNNEI in the germline V gene. The CDR3 contains 14 residues. Trimming shortened V by 0 bases and J by 10 bases, and 12 bases separated the two germline ends.

The chain carries TRBV7-3 and TRBJ1-2, with D hard to call. The CDR3 is 18 amino acids. The germline V gene has CDR1 SGHTA and CDR2 FQGTGA. The V gene lost 1 base and the J gene lost 7 bases, with 25 bases spanning the gap. CDR3 residues: CASSLITANEGGRGGYTF. CDR3 sequence (DNA): TGTGCCAGCAGCTTAATAACCGCTAACGAAGGAGGCCGTGGTGGCTACACCTTC.

This clone was observed a handful of times. The rearrangement links TRBV18 to TRBJ2-2; the D is unclear. Germline V gene sequence: CDR1 KGHSH, CDR2 LQKENI. This CDR3 contains 16 residues. V dropped 3 bases and J dropped 2 bases, with 13 bases sitting between them. The CDR3 DNA sequence: TGTGCCAGCTCACCCCTCGACACACAAAACACCGGGGAGCTGTTTTTT. This gives the protein CASSPLDTQNTGELFF.

The chain uses TRBV4-2 and TRBJ2-7; 7 bases match TRBD1. V lost 0 bases and J lost 2; bases outside the gene matches: 4. CDR1 is LGHNA and CDR2 is YNFKEQ in the germline V gene. The CDR3 totals 15 residues. CDR3 region: CASSQDGQATYEQYF. CDR3 DNA: TGTGCCAGCAGCCAAGACGGACAGGCGACCTACGAGCAGTACTTC.

This sequence joins TRBV21-1 and TRBJ1-3; the table's D call of TRBD1 was not tested on the DNA. TRBV21-1 corresponds to a pseudogene. This CDR3 has 17 residues. The CDR3 region is CASSNSRQGRSGNTIYF. Here the CDR3 DNA reads TGTGCCAGCAGCAACTCCCGACAGGGGCGGTCTGGAAACACCATATATTTT.

J is TRBJ2-3 and V is TRBV4-1; TRBD2 aligns across 11 bases. The V and J ends lost 1 base and 1 base, in that order; junction bases with no gene match: 7. This CDR3 has 18 residues. From germline, CDR1 is MGHRA and CDR2 YSYEKL. In nucleotides, the CDR3 is TGCGCCAGCAGCCAAGGTTGGGCTAGCGGGAGGCGCACAGATACGCAGTATTTT. Protein sequence: CASSQGWASGRRTDTQYF.

This clone was seen only a few times. J is TRBJ1-5 and V is TRBV30; D is unclear. The CDR3 spans 13 residues. V was cut by 2 bases and J by 9 bases, with 14 bases left in between. Germline values: CDR1 GTSNPN, CDR2 SVGIG (reference sequence). For the CDR3, the DNA is TGTGCCTGGAGTTCCGGGCCTGGAGGGCCCCAGCATTTT. This codes for CAWSSGPGGPQHF.

The sample holds a few counts of this clone. The chain is built from TRBV7-8 and TRBJ2-7; TRBD2 is a possible D gene (6 bases). Germline values: CDR1 SGHVS, CDR2 FQNEAQ. Trimming cost V 5 bases and J 7 bases, with 24 bases left between them. The length of the CDR3 is 16 residues. CDR3 residues: CASSRWGTQLGGEQYF. CDR3 bases: TGTGCCAGCAGCCGATGGGGGACCCAGCTTGGAGGGGAGCAGTACTTC.

This clone turned up a few times. The chain couples TRBV2 to TRBJ1-5, with 7 positions matching TRBD1. J lost 8 bases, V lost 4 bases, and 11 bases had no gene match. Germline assignment: CDR1 SNHLY and CDR2 FYNNEI. This CDR3 has 15 residues. CDR3 sequence reads: CASSVGQVGLEPQHF. Here the CDR3 DNA reads TGTGCCAGCAGTGTCGGACAGGTCGGGCTAGAGCCCCAGCATTTT.

The chain links TRBV30 to TRBJ1-5; 8 bases line up with TRBD1. V dropped 3 bases and J dropped 9; count of bases not matched to a gene: 10. Germline CDR1 is GTSNPN and CDR2 is SVGIG (reference sequence). The CDR3 spans 14 residues. As DNA, the CDR3 is TGTGCCTGGAGCGCCGGGACAGGATATGTGCCCCAGCATTTT. Translating it yields CAWSAGTGYVPQHF.

This clone was picked up a small number of times. The chain links TRBV15 to TRBJ2-6; 7 positions match TRBD1. The CDR3 sequence is 16 residues long. Germline-derived CDR1 and CDR2 are LNHNV and YYDKDF (reference sequence). The junction had 3 bases not matched to a gene; V was cut back by 2 bases and J by 2 bases. As DNA, the CDR3 is TGTGCCACCAGCAGAAAGGGGGCAACTGGGGCCAACGTCCTGACTTTC. Amino acids: CATSRKGATGANVLTF.

The chain couples TRBV5-6 to TRBJ1-2; 7 nucleotides line up with TRBD1. The CDR3 sequence is 14 residues long. The ends lost 0 bases at V and 3 bases at J; junction bases unmatched: 2. The germline V gene has CDR1 SGHDT and CDR2 YYEEEE. CDR3 coding DNA: TGTGCCAGCAGCTTGGTGGGACAGTACTATGGCTACACCTTC. Amino acids: CASSLVGQYYGYTF.